The present T cell receptor (beta chain) was sequenced within a study of human T cells and chemical hapten exposure. The length of the CDR3 is 14 residues. The germline V gene encodes CDR1 SGHRS and CDR2 YFSETQ. V dropped 0 bases and J dropped 8; count of bases not matched to a gene: 6. General study results and limits: Higher patch test scores went with higher counts of PT1 expanded TCRs. Versus controls, significantly more large CDR3 similarity clusters arose from expanded TCRs.

Specified time point: patch test 3, about 24 weeks after DPC sensitization. Treatment noted: therapeutic diphenylcyclopropenone sensitization with weekly scalp DPC. Donation of samples came from alopecia patients who were 18 to 70 years old and suitable for DPC. Comments on this clonotype: Its antigen is currently unknown.

The library put unique molecular identifiers onto individual cDNA molecules. TCRdb reanalysed the RACE reads using MiXCR and keeps one entry per CDR3 protein. The sample gives about 64,000 distinct CDR3 sequences, 11% of which show up once; more than 2% is in the top ten. The material was whole blood, obtained in connection with sensitization to the hapten diphenylcyclopropenone (DPC). The rearrangement links TRBV5-1 to TRBJ1-2, with 8 nucleotides matching TRBD1. This TCR was recovered from a woman under 40 with alopecia areata. Some clones in this sample may be carry-over from other donors' samples. CDR3 DNA sequence: TGCGCCAGCAGCTTGGGCCAGGGGGCGCCCGGCTACACCTTC. It encodes CASSLGQGAPGYTF.